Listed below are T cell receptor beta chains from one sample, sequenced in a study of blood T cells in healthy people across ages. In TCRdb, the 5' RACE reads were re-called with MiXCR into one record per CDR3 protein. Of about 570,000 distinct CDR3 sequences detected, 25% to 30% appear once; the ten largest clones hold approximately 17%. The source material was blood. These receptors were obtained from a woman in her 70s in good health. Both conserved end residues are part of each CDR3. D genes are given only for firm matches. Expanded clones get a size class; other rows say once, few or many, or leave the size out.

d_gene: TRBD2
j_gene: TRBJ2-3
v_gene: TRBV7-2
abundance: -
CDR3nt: TGTGCCAGCAGCTATGCGCGGACTAGCGGGGGGGCAGGAGATACGCAGTATTTT
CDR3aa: CASSYARTSGGAGDTQYF

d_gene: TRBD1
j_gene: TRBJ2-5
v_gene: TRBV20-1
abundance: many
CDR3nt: TGCAGTGCCCTGACAGGGGTCGAAGAGACCCAGTACTTC
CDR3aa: CSALTGVEETQYF

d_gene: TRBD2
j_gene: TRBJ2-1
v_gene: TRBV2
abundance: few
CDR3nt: TGTGCCAGCAGTGAAGGGAGCGGGGGCTACAATGAGCAGTTCTTC
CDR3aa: CASSEGSGGYNEQFF

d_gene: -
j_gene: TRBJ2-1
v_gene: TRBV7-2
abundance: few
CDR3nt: TGTGCCAGCAGCGGGGGCACGTCCGCCTACAATGAGCAGTTCTTC
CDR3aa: CASSGGTSAYNEQFF

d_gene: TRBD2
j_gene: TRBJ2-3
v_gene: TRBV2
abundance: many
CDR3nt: TGTGCCAGCAGTGCAGGACTAGGTATAGATACGCAGTATTTT
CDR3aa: CASSAGLGIDTQYF

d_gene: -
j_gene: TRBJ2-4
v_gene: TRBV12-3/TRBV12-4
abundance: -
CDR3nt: TGTGCCAGCAGTTTAGCCCAGGGTCGGGAAAACATTCAGTACTTC
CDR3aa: CASSLAQGRENIQYF

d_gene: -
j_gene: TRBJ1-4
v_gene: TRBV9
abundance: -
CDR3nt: TGTGCCAGCAGCGTAGCGGAGGGGGAAAAACTGTTTTTT
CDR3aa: CASSVAEGEKLFF

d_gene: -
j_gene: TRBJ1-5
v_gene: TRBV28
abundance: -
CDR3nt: TGTGCCAGCGGCTCCCTTAATCAGCCCCAGCATTTT
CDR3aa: CASGSLNQPQHF

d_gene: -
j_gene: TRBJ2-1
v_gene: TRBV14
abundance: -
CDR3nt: TGTGCCAGCAGCCAGGGAATTTACAATGAGCAGTTCTTC
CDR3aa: CASSQGIYNEQFF

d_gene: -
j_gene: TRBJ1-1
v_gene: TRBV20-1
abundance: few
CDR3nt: TGCAGTGCTAGATCCCGGGTAGGGCCTGAAGCTTTCTTT
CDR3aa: CSARSRVGPEAFF

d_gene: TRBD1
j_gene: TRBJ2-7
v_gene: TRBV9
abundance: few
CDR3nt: TGTGCCAGCAGCAGAACCGGACAGGGGGTTTCCTACGAGCAGTACTTC
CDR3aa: CASSRTGQGVSYEQYF

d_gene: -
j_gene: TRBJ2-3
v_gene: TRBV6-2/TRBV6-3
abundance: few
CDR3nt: TGTGCCAGCAGTTACTCATCGGGGAGCACAGATACGCAGTATTTT
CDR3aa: CASSYSSGSTDTQYF

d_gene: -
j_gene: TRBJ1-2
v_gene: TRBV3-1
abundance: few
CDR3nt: TGTGCCAGCGGTGCAGCACTCTATGGCTACACCTTC
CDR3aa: CASGAALYGYTF

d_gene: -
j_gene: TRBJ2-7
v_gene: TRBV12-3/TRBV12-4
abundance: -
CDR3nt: TGTGCCAGCAGTCTCGGGGACGACGAGCAGTACTTC
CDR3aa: CASSLGDDEQYF

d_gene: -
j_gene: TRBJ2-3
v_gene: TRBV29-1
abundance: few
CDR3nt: TGCAGCGTTGAGGCGGATAGCACAGATACGCAGTATTTT
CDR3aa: CSVEADSTDTQYF

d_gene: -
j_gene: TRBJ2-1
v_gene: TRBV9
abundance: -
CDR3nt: TGTGCCAGCAGCGCCTTAGACAGGCCCAGGGGAGAGCAGTTCTTC
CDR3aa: CASSALDRPRGEQFF

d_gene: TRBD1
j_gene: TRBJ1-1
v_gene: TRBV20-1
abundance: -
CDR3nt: TGCAGTGCCCCCGGGACAGGGGGCTCGTACACTGAAGCTTTCTTT
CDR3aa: CSAPGTGGSYTEAFF

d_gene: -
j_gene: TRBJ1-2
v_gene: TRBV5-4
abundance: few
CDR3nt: TGTGCCAGCAGCTTGCCCACAGGGACGCTTGGCTATGGCTACACCTTC
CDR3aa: CASSLPTGTLGYGYTF

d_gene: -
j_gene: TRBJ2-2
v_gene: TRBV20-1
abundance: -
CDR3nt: TGCAGCGCCCGGGGGGCGTCGAACACCGGGGAGCTGTTTTTT
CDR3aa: CSARGASNTGELFF

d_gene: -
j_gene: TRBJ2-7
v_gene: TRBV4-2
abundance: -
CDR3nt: TGTGCCAGCAGCCAGGCAGGACCTTACGCCTACGAGCAGTACTTC
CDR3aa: CASSQAGPYAYEQYF

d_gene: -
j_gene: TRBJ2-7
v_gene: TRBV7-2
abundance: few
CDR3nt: TGTGCCAGCAGCATCTCAGGCCCAACCTACGAGCAGTACTTC
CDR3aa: CASSISGPTYEQYF

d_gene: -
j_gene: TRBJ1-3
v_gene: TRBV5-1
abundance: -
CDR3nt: TGCGCCAGCAGCTTGGCCCCTGGAAACACCATATATTTT
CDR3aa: CASSLAPGNTIYF

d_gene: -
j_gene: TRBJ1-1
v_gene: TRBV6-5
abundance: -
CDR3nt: TGCGCCAGCAGTCCCCGGGGGAATGAAGCTCTCTTT
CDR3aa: CASSPRGNEALF

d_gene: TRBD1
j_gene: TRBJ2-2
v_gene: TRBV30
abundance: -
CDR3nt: TGTGCCTGGAGTCAGACAGGGACCGGGGAGCTGTTTTTT
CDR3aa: CAWSQTGTGELFF

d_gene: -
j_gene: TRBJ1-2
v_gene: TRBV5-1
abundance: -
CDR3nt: TGCGCCAGCATGCTGGACACCGGTAGTTATGGCTACACCTTC
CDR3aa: CASMLDTGSYGYTF

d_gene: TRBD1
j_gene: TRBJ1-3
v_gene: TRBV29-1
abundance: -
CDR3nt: TGCAGCGTTGGACAGGGGAACTCTGGAAACACCATATATTTT
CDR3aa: CSVGQGNSGNTIYF

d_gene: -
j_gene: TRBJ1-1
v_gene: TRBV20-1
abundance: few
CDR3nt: TGCAGTGCTAAAGGAGGGGACACCGAAGCTTTCTTT
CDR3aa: CSAKGGDTEAFF

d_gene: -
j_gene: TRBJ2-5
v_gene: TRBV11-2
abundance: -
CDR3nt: TGTGCCAGCAGCCGGGACCACCAAGAGACCCAGTACTTC
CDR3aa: CASSRDHQETQYF

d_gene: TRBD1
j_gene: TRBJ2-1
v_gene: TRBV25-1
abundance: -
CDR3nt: TGTGCCAGCAGTGGAAGGACAGGGGCTTCAAGTGAGCAGTTCTTC
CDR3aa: CASSGRTGASSEQFF

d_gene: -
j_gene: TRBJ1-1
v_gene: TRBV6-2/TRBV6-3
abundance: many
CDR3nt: TGTGCCAGCTCCCCCTTGGGGAACACTGAAGCTTTCTTT
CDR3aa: CASSPLGNTEAFF

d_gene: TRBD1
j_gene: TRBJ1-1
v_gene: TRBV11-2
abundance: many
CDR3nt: TGTGCCAGCAGATCGGACAGGGCAATGGGTAGAGCTTTCTTT
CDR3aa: CASRSDRAMGRAFF

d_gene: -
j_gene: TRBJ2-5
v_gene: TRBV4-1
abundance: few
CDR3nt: TGCGCCAGCAGCCAAATACTAGGGGAAGAGACCCAGTACTTC
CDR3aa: CASSQILGEETQYF

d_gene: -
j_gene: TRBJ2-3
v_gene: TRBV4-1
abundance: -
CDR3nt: TGCGCCAGCAGCCAGATCAGGACAGATACGCAGTATTTT
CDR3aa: CASSQIRTDTQYF

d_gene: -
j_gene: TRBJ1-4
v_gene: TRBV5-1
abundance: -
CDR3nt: TGCGCCAGCAGCTTGGCCGGGGGGCTGACTAATGAAAAACTGTTTTTT
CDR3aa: CASSLAGGLTNEKLFF

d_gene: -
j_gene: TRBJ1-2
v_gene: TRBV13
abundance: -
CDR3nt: TGTGCCAGCAGCGGATATACCGGGACCAGGGAAAAAGAAGGCTACACCTTC
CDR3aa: CASSGYTGTREKEGYTF

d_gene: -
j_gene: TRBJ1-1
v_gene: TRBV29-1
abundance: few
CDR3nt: TGCAGCGGTGGGATCGAGAACACTGAAGCTTTCTTT
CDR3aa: CSGGIENTEAFF

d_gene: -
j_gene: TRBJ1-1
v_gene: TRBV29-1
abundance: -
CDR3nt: TGCAGCGTCCCGTCCGGCGTCTGGGGGCTGAACACTGAAGCTTTCTTT
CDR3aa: CSVPSGVWGLNTEAFF